The 30 T cell receptor beta chains below all came from one sample that was sequenced in a study of blood T cell repertoires in COVID-19. Produced via immunoSEQ multiplex PCR; TCRdb's table is partial and in-frame only. The sample yields some 140,000 clones, approximately 90% seen once. Sequencing was performed on peripheral blood. Receptors were obtained from a man in his 70s with active COVID-19.

CDR3 coding DNA: TGTGCCAGCAGTTTTACCTGGGGGGTTTACGAGCAGTACTTC. Translating gives CASSFTWGVYEQYF. The V and J genes are TRBV27 and TRBJ2-7, with D tentatively TRBD2 (6 bases). V was pared by 3 bases and J by 4 bases, with 13 bases between. The germline gives CDR1 MNHEY, CDR2 SMNVEV (reference sequence). The CDR3 contains 14 residues.

This chain links TRBV27 with TRBJ1-1; 12 bases match TRBD1. The CDR3 contains 16 residues. The trim removed 4 bases at V and 5 bases at J, leaving 8 bases unmatched. The germline V gene has CDR1 MNHEY and CDR2 SMNVEV (reference sequence). CDR3 bases: TGTGCCAGCAGTTCTTCCTCGGGACAGGGGGCAACTGAAGCTTTCTTT. Its protein product is CASSSSSGQGATEAFF.

This clone was seen a few times. The V call is TRBV6-5, the J call TRBJ1-1; 7 nucleotides match TRBD1. The germline CDR1 and CDR2 sequences are MNHEY and SVGAGI. V was pared by 2 bases and J by 6 bases, with 6 bases of the junction left unmatched. There are 14 residues in the CDR3. The CDR3 coding sequence is TGTGCCAGCAGTTACGAACAGGGGAGAGCTGAAGCTTTCTTT. This encodes CASSYEQGRAEAFF.

The CDR3 sequence: CASSRDREHQPQHF. CDR3 nucleotides: TGTGCCAGCAGTAGGGACAGGGAACACCAGCCCCAGCATTTT. V usage is TRBV6-4 and J usage is TRBJ1-5; 9 positions agree with TRBD1. The CDR3 contains 14 residues. Germline V gene data show CDR1 as MRHNA and CDR2 as SNTAGT. Trimming removed 5 bases from V and 7 bases from J; junction bases left unmatched: 6.

The chain recombines TRBV24-1 with TRBJ2-5; the D gene is possibly TRBD1 (6 bases). The CDR3 has 15 amino acids. Trimming stripped 4 bases from V and 2 bases from J, with 13 bases between. Germline values: CDR1 KGHDR, CDR2 SFDVKD. The CDR3 protein is CATSDRGQKQETQYF. The CDR3 DNA is TGTGCCACCAGTGACCGTGGACAGAAACAAGAGACCCAGTACTTC.

This clone was recorded once. J is TRBJ1-1 and V is TRBV5-1; D remains unclear. Deletions cut 4 bases from V and 2 bases from J, with 12 bases between. Germline V gives CDR1 SGHRS, CDR2 YFSETQ. The CDR3 consists of 14 residues. The CDR3 sequence: CASSLMGPNTEAFF. The CDR3 region has the DNA TGCGCCAGCAGCCTGATGGGCCCTAACACTGAAGCTTTCTTT.

This clone came up a few times. V usage is TRBV7-8 and J usage is TRBJ2-2; D call uncertain. CDR3 length: 14 residues. Trimming pared 5 bases from V and 6 bases from J, leaving 13 bases between. Looked up from germline, CDR1 is SGHVS and CDR2 is FQNEAQ. This chain's CDR3 is CASSPLFGSGELFF. In nucleotides, the CDR3 is TGTGCCAGCAGCCCACTTTTCGGTTCCGGGGAGCTGTTTTTT.

The chain recombines TRBV24-1 with TRBJ2-7, with a tentative D call TRBD2 (6 bases). The CDR3 spans 14 residues. From germline, CDR1 is KGHDR and CDR2 SFDVKD. V lost 4 bases, J lost 7 bases, and 16 bases lay in between. CDR3 nucleotides: TGTGCCACCAGTGACCCCGGACGGGGGTGGGAGCAGTACTTC. Translated: CATSDPGRGWEQYF.

The genes are TRBV13 and TRBJ1-2; D might be TRBD1 (5 bases). Trimming left V 2 bases short and J 4 bases short, with 14 bases between. Germline CDR1 reads PRHDT; CDR2 reads FYEKMQ (reference sequence). The CDR3 is 15 residues long. CDR3 in DNA: TGTGCCAGCAGCTTAAATCTGGGGCACTTCTATGGCTACACCTTC. Translation: CASSLNLGHFYGYTF.

This clone occurred once. This sequence joins TRBV2 and TRBJ1-2; D is possibly TRBD1 (6 bases). This CDR3 spans 13 amino acids. The germline V and J ends were trimmed by 5 bases and 7 bases, with 14 bases remaining between them. Germline V gene data show CDR1 as SNHLY and CDR2 as FYNNEI. The CDR3 DNA follows: TGTGCCAGCAGTTATACAGGGTTGACTGGCTACACCTTC. This encodes CASSYTGLTGYTF.

Only one count was recorded for this clone. This chain links TRBV28 with TRBJ2-1; 8 nucleotides match TRBD2. Germline lookup yields CDR1 MDHEN and CDR2 SYDVKM. With V trimmed by 10 bases and J by 2 bases, 4 bases remained unmatched. The CDR3 contains 13 residues. The CDR3 nucleotides read TGTGCCAAGTTAGCGGGACCCTACAATGAGCAGTTCTTC. It codes for CAKLAGPYNEQFF.

This clone was seen just once. The CDR3 spells CASSWGRGAQETQYF. CDR3 DNA sequence: TGTGCCAGCAGCTGGGGCAGGGGAGCTCAAGAGACCCAGTACTTC. The rearrangement uses TRBV5-6 and TRBJ2-5; a weak D match, TRBD1 (6 bases). The CDR3 runs 15 residues. The ends were cut back, 3 bases at V and 2 bases at J, with 14 bases in the middle. In germline, CDR1 is SGHDT, CDR2 YYEEEE. Full variable domain (remainder filled in from reference TRBV5-6 and TRBJ2-5): DAGVTQSPTHLIKTRGQQVTLRCSPKSGHDTVSWYQQALGQGPQFIFQYYEEEERQRGNFPDRFSGHQFPNYSSELNVNALLLGDSALYLCASSWGRGAQETQYFGPGTRLLVL.

The chain joins TRBV7-2 to TRBJ2-3, with TRBD2 matching 9 bases. The trim removed 1 base at V and 3 bases at J, leaving 5 bases unmatched. This CDR3 has 16 amino acids. Germline CDR1 and CDR2: SGHTA and FQGNSA. The CDR3 region is CASSLGLTSGTDTQYF. The CDR3 region has the DNA TGTGCCAGCAGCTTAGGACTGACTAGCGGTACAGATACGCAGTATTTT.

The chain links TRBV5-1 to TRBJ1-6; the match to TRBD1 covers 9 bases. CDR1 is SGHRS, CDR2 YFSETQ, per germline. The CDR3 is 16 residues long. With V trimmed by 5 bases and J by 4 bases, 7 bases remained unmatched. The CDR3 sequence is CASRDAGTGYNSPLHF. DNA for the CDR3: TGCGCCAGCAGGGATGCCGGGACAGGGTATAATTCACCCCTCCACTTT.

In its sample, this clone was seen once. The rearrangement joins TRBV18 to TRBJ2-5, with a tentative D call TRBD2 (6 bases). Germline V gives CDR1 KGHSH, CDR2 LQKENI. The V and J ends lost 6 bases and 1 base respectively, with 12 bases between them. The CDR3 has 14 amino acids. The CDR3 loop reads CASSQVGGQETQYF. In DNA, the CDR3 is TGTGCCAGCTCCCAGGTCGGGGGCCAAGAGACCCAGTACTTC.

CDR3 region: CASSLGQGTSGANVLTF. In nucleotides, the CDR3 is TGTGCCAGCAGCTTAGGCCAGGGGACCTCTGGGGCCAACGTCCTGACTTTC. The V call is TRBV7-6, the J call TRBJ2-6; D possibly corresponds to TRBD1 (6 bases). V lost 1 base and J lost 0, with 10 bases in between. The CDR3 has 17 residues. Per the germline V gene, CDR1 is SGHVS and CDR2 is FNYEAQ.

This clone is a singleton in its sample. This sequence joins TRBV2 and TRBJ2-6; D not certain. The CDR3 loop spans 16 amino acids. CDR1 and CDR2 from the germline V gene are SNHLY and FYNNEI. V was shortened by 4 bases and J by 4 bases, with 14 bases between the two germline ends. In DNA form, the CDR3 reads TGTGCCAGCAGTGCGGAGAAGTTATCAGGGGCCAACGTCCTGACTTTC. Translation: CASSAEKLSGANVLTF.

CDR3: CASSQPTGVDRAEQYF. The CDR3 DNA follows: TGCGCCAGCAGCCAGCCGACAGGGGTGGATCGTGCCGAGCAGTACTTC. The chain couples TRBV4-1 to TRBJ2-7; 8 nucleotides align to TRBD1. Germline CDR1 MGHRA, CDR2 YSYEKL. CDR3 length: 16 residues. V gave up 3 bases and J gave up 6 bases; unmatched junction bases: 13.

This clone turned up a few times. The genes are TRBV6-5 and TRBJ2-2; tentative D call: TRBD1 (6 bases). V gave up 5 bases and J gave up 6 bases, with 16 bases separating them. CDR3 size: 15 residues. Germline lookup yields CDR1 MNHEY and CDR2 SVGAGI. In DNA, the CDR3 is TGTGCCAGCAGTAGGAACGCCGACAGGTCCGGGGAGCTGTTTTTT. Residues: CASSRNADRSGELFF.

The chain has TRBV5-1 and TRBJ2-1; D possibly corresponds to TRBD2 (6 bases). CDR1 SGHRS and CDR2 YFSETQ come from the germline V gene. V gave up 6 bases and J gave up 4 bases, with 8 bases separating them. This CDR3 is 12 amino acids long. CDR3 sequence reads: CASMGGYNEQFF. The CDR3 DNA is TGCGCCAGCATGGGGGGATACAATGAGCAGTTCTTC. Combining the CDR3 with reference TRBV5-1 and TRBJ2-1 gives the whole variable domain KAGVTQTPRYLIKTRGQQVTLSCSPISGHRSVSWYQQTPGQGLQFLFEYFSETQRNKGNFPGRFSGRQFSNSRSEMNVSTLELGDSALYLCASMGGYNEQFFGPGTRLTVL.

The V gene is TRBV7-9, the J gene TRBJ2-7, with 7 nucleotides matching TRBD2. V dropped 5 bases and J dropped 4; count of bases not matched to a gene: 14. Germline CDR1 and CDR2: SEHNR and FQNEAQ (reference sequence). This CDR3 is built from 16 residues. DNA of the CDR3: TGTGCCAGCAGCCTGGGCGGCGGGAGAGTGAAATACGAGCAGTACTTC. Protein product: CASSLGGGRVKYEQYF.

There are a few counts of this clone. The chain recombines TRBV30 with TRBJ1-3; tentatively, D is TRBD1 (5 bases). The CDR3 extends over 12 amino acids. Trimming removed 2 bases at V and 7 bases at J, with 9 bases between. Germline V gene data show CDR1 as GTSNPN and CDR2 as SVGIG (reference sequence). This CDR3 reads CAWSSAGNTIYF. The CDR3 nucleotides are TGTGCCTGGAGTTCAGCAGGGAACACCATATATTTT.

This clone showed up just a few times. This chain connects TRBV24-1 to TRBJ2-1, with 8 bases fitting TRBD1. The CDR3 extends over 15 amino acids. V dropped 1 base and J dropped 7; count of bases not matched to a gene: 5. In germline, CDR1 is KGHDR, CDR2 SFDVKD. The DNA of the CDR3 is TGTGCCACCAGTGATTTCTCCAGACAGGGGAATGAGCAGTTCTTC. Its protein is CATSDFSRQGNEQFF.

This clone showed up just a few times. The chain links TRBV27 to TRBJ1-3; 7 bases are shared with TRBD1. The CDR3 consists of 15 residues. CDR1 and CDR2 (germline): MNHEY, SMNVEV (reference sequence). J gave up 1 base and V 6 bases, and 6 bases lay outside the gene matches. This chain's CDR3 is CASRLQGRSGNTIYF. The CDR3 DNA reads as TGTGCCAGCAGGCTACAGGGGAGATCTGGAAACACCATATATTTT.

The chain links TRBV10-3 to TRBJ2-1, with D possibly being TRBD1 (6 bases). The germline gives CDR1 ENHRY, CDR2 SYGVKD. V was clipped by 5 bases and J by 7 bases, with 9 bases between them. CDR3 size: 12 residues. The DNA for the CDR3 is TGTGCCATCAGTACAGGGCTGAATGAGCAGTTCTTC. Encoded protein: CAISTGLNEQFF.

The rearrangement joins TRBV7-9 to TRBJ2-7; 7 bases are shared with TRBD1. With V trimmed by 3 bases and J by 0 bases, 5 bases remained unmatched. The length of the CDR3 is 15 residues. Germline V CDR1 and CDR2: SEHNR, FQNEAQ (reference sequence). The CDR3 region is CASSLGTDGSYEQYF. For the CDR3, the DNA is TGTGCCAGCAGCTTGGGGACAGACGGCTCCTACGAGCAGTACTTC.

The chain links TRBV5-1 to TRBJ2-7, with D perhaps TRBD2 (6 bases). Germline V gene lookup returns CDR1 SGHRS and CDR2 YFSETQ. The V end was cut by 4 bases, the J end by 6 bases, with 17 bases between. There are 14 residues in the CDR3. Here the CDR3 DNA reads TGCGCCAGCAGCCCGGCCGGGGGATTCGGCGAGCAGTACTTC. Protein product: CASSPAGGFGEQYF.

This clone was recorded once. The genes are TRBV7-2 and TRBJ1-2; 8 positions match TRBD1. The CDR3 has 14 residues. Germline-derived CDR1 and CDR2 are SGHTA and FQGNSA. After removal of 5 bases from V and 8 bases from J, the junction contained 10 bases not matched to a gene. As DNA, the CDR3 is TGTGCCAGCAGCCCAAGACAGGGGAAGGAAGGCTACACCTTC. Translating gives CASSPRQGKEGYTF.

The chain carries TRBV27 and TRBJ1-1, with D possibly TRBD1 on 5 matching bases. The V and J ends lost 3 bases and 4 bases respectively, with 18 bases between them. Germline CDR1 and CDR2: MNHEY and SMNVEV (reference sequence). The CDR3 covers 16 residues. CDR3 nucleotides: TGTGCCAGCAGTTTTGGCCCTCAGGCAGGGCTCACTGAAGCTTTCTTT. Protein: CASSFGPQAGLTEAFF.

The chain is built from TRBV10-3 and TRBJ2-5, with TRBD2 matching 7 bases. Unmatched junction bases numbered 7, after V lost 11 bases and J lost 7 bases. Looked up from germline, CDR1 is ENHRY and CDR2 is SYGVKD. CDR3 size: 11 residues. As DNA, the CDR3 is TGTGCCGCGGGAGAGGAGGTGACCCAGTACTTC. Translation: CAAGEEVTQYF.